One sample yielded the 27 T cell receptor beta chains listed below, sequenced in a study of T cell repertoires in cytomegalovirus infection. TCRdb redid the calling of the reads with MiXCR, one entry per CDR3 protein. Of a few hundred thousand distinct CDR3 sequences in the sample, more than 20% were seen once. Specimen: PBMCs. The receptor source for this set is a human donor in good health (CMV status not recorded). Some clones in this sample may be carry-over from other donors' samples.

The chain recombines TRBV28 with TRBJ2-1; D perhaps matches TRBD2 (6 bases). Germline values: CDR1 MDHEN, CDR2 SYDVKM. The CDR3 totals 16 residues. V was pared by 5 bases and J by 0 bases, with 14 bases between. The chain's CDR3 is CASSAASASSYNEQFF. The CDR3 region has the DNA TGTGCCAGCAGTGCCGCTAGCGCTAGCTCCTACAATGAGCAGTTCTTC.

The V gene is TRBV20-1, the J gene TRBJ1-5; D gene unclear. The CDR3 is made up of 14 amino acids. Trimming took off 3 bases at V and 0 bases at J, with 9 bases between the two ends. Germline CDR1 and CDR2: DFQATT and SNEGSKA (reference sequence). The CDR3: CSARAPRSNQPQHF. The CDR3 DNA sequence: TGCAGTGCTAGGGCCCCCCGTAGCAATCAGCCCCAGCATTTT.

Ten or more counts support this clonotype. The V gene is TRBV7-2, the J gene TRBJ2-3, with D perhaps matching TRBD1 or TRBD2 (6 bases each). With 5 bases removed from V and 4 bases from J, the gap between germline ends came to 16 bases. The CDR3 is 15 amino acids. The germline V gene encodes CDR1 SGHTA and CDR2 FQGNSA. The CDR3 sequence: CASSPRGLSSDTQYF. In DNA, the CDR3 is TGTGCCAGCAGCCCCCGGGGGCTATCCTCAGATACGCAGTATTTT.

At least ten counts were recorded for this clonotype. The chain couples TRBV7-2 to TRBJ2-7, with 11 bases matching TRBD1. The CDR3 spans 15 residues. Germline V gives CDR1 SGHTA, CDR2 FQGNSA. Germline trimming cut 1 base from V and 7 bases from J; bases unmatched to any gene: 6. CDR3 amino acids: CASSLVGQGAGEQYF. DNA for the CDR3: TGTGCCAGCAGCTTAGTAGGACAGGGGGCAGGGGAGCAGTACTTC.

This clonotype was counted many times. The chain combines TRBV7-8 with TRBJ2-7; D gene ambiguous. This CDR3 region has 14 residues. CDR1 is SGHVS, CDR2 FQNEAQ, per germline. V shed 4 bases and J shed 5 bases, with 15 bases lying between them. The CDR3 region has the DNA TGTGCCAGCAGCTATATCCGATGGGTCAACGAGCAGTACTTC. Translating it yields CASSYIRWVNEQYF.

The chain uses TRBV6-2 or TRBV6-3 and TRBJ1-1; weak D call: TRBD1 (6 bases). In germline, CDR1 is MNHEY, CDR2 SVGEGT. V lost 0 bases and J 0 bases, leaving 14 bases between the germline ends. The CDR3 extends over 17 amino acids. The CDR3 DNA reads TGTGCCAGCAGTTACTCGAGGGGGGTTACGATGAACACTGAAGCTTTCTTT. This translates into CASSYSRGVTMNTEAFF.

A word on this clonotype: A read error may account for a junction end that differs from germline. V gene TRBV5-3 combines with J gene TRBJ2-3, with 10 nucleotides matching TRBD2. TRBV5-3 is sorted into the ORF group, with uncertain function. The CDR3 length is 16 residues. CDR3 sequence: CASSLAGLAGVDTQYF. Written as DNA, the CDR3 is TGTGCCAGCAGCTTGGCGGGTCTAGCGGGAGTAGATACGCAGTATTTT.

This clonotype turned up a few times. The V gene is TRBV6-6, the J gene TRBJ2-3, with D tentatively TRBD2 (6 bases). V was shortened by 2 bases and J by 3 bases, with 12 bases between the two germline ends. The CDR3 covers 15 residues. Germline CDR1 MNHNY, CDR2 SVGAGI (reference sequence). CDR3 in amino acids: CASSYTGVRTDTQYF. In DNA, the CDR3 is TGTGCCAGCAGTTACACGGGAGTAAGGACAGATACGCAGTATTTT.

This clonotype was observed many times. The V gene is TRBV7-2, the J gene TRBJ2-3; D is unclear. Germline V gene lookup returns CDR1 SGHTA and CDR2 FQGNSA. The CDR3 has 16 amino acids. Between the trimmed V and J ends, which lost 1 base and 6 bases, there was a span of 17 bases. This chain's CDR3 is CASSLDRTLLGDTQYF. DNA of the CDR3: TGTGCCAGCAGCTTAGACCGTACTTTGTTAGGGGATACGCAGTATTTT.

This clonotype was recorded only once. This sequence joins TRBV4-1 and TRBJ2-1; TRBD1 is a possible D gene (6 bases). Germline CDR1 and CDR2: MGHRA and YSYEKL. The CDR3 runs 15 residues. V was pared by 2 bases and J by 1 base, with 9 bases between. The CDR3 sequence is CASSQPGQSYNEQFF. The CDR3 DNA reads TGCGCCAGCAGCCAACCCGGACAGTCCTACAATGAGCAGTTCTTC.

V usage is TRBV7-2 and J usage is TRBJ2-7; no definite D call. The CDR3 length is 13 residues. Trimming stripped 5 bases from V and 0 bases from J, with 8 bases between. Germline loops: CDR1 SGHTA, CDR2 FQGNSA. Written as DNA, the CDR3 is TGTGCCAGCAGCCAGTCAAGCTCCTACGAGCAGTACTTC. This encodes CASSQSSSYEQYF. Combining the CDR3 with reference TRBV7-2 and TRBJ2-7 gives the whole variable domain GAGVSQSPSNKVTEKGKDVELRCDPISGHTALYWYRQSLGQGLEFLIYFQGNSAPDKSGLPSDRFSAERTGGSVSTLTIQRTQQEDSAVYLCASSQSSSYEQYFGPGTRLTVT.

The chain links TRBV6-2 or TRBV6-3 to TRBJ1-2, with TRBD1 identical over 7 bases. Germline loops: CDR1 MNHEY, CDR2 SVGEGT. V dropped 5 bases and J dropped 5; count of bases not matched to a gene: 11. CDR3 size: 15 residues. The chain's CDR3 is CASSAGTASLYGYTF. CDR3 coding DNA: TGTGCCAGCAGTGCGGGGACAGCGTCGTTATATGGCTACACCTTC.

The V gene is TRBV12-5, the J gene TRBJ1-2, with unresolved D. The CDR3 is 13 amino acids. The V and J ends lost 5 bases and 4 bases respectively, with 11 bases between them. Germline V lookup: CDR1 LGHNT, CDR2 FRNRAP. The CDR3 spells CASGLDGIYGYTF. CDR3 in DNA: TGTGCTAGTGGTCTCGATGGGATCTATGGCTACACCTTC.

Only a few counts were recorded for this clonotype. The J gene is TRBJ2-5, the V gene TRBV27; no firm D call. Germline CDR1 is MNHEY and CDR2 is SMNVEV (reference sequence). This CDR3 spans 10 amino acids. Deletions cut 9 bases from V and 5 bases from J, with 7 bases between. The CDR3 loop is CASPMETQYF. CDR3 in DNA: TGTGCCAGTCCTATGGAGACCCAGTACTTC.

This clonotype was found a few times. The rearrangement joins TRBV27 to TRBJ1-1; D may be TRBD1 (6 bases). From germline, CDR1 is MNHEY and CDR2 SMNVEV (reference sequence). The V end lost 3 bases, the J end lost 0 bases, and 11 bases lay between the germline ends. This CDR3 region has 15 residues. CDR3 nucleotide sequence: TGTGCCAGCAGTTTTATAGCAGGGGTGAACACTGAAGCTTTCTTT. Protein: CASSFIAGVNTEAFF.

The CDR3 here is CSVGGKGEGGEKLFF. CDR3 bases: TGCAGTGTGGGGGGCAAGGGGGAGGGTGGCGAAAAACTGTTTTTT. This chain connects TRBV20-1 to TRBJ1-4, with a possible D match to TRBD1 (6 bases). Trimming cost V 7 bases and J 8 bases, with 23 bases left between them. Germline V lookup: CDR1 DFQATT, CDR2 SNEGSKA (reference sequence). The CDR3 length is 15 residues.

This clonotype came up many times. The chain links TRBV7-2 to TRBJ1-2, with 11 bases that match TRBD1. This CDR3 region has 15 residues. Germline CDR1 reads SGHTA; CDR2 reads FQGNSA. Trimming took 1 base from V and 3 from J; bases not matched to a gene: 1. Here the CDR3 reads CASSLGTGGHYGYTF. The CDR3 coding sequence is TGTGCCAGCAGCTTAGGGACAGGGGGCCACTATGGCTACACCTTC.

This chain joins TRBV7-3 and TRBJ2-7; 10 bases line up with TRBD1. This CDR3 is built from 16 residues. The ends lost 5 bases at V and 2 bases at J; junction bases unmatched: 9. Looked up from germline, CDR1 is SGHTA and CDR2 is FQGTGA. This chain's CDR3 is CASSLAPGQGPYEQYF. CDR3 nucleotides: TGTGCCAGCAGCCTTGCACCGGGACAGGGGCCCTACGAGCAGTACTTC.

J is TRBJ2-7 and V is TRBV6-2 or TRBV6-3; unclear D gene. CDR1 and CDR2 (germline): MNHEY, SVGEGT. With 0 bases removed from V and 6 bases from J, the gap between germline ends came to 6 bases. The CDR3 sequence is 12 residues long. CDR3 amino acids: CASSYSPLEQYF. Written as DNA, the CDR3 is TGTGCCAGCAGTTACTCCCCTCTCGAGCAGTACTTC.

The chain couples TRBV28 to TRBJ2-7; maybe TRBD1 (5 bases). The CDR3 contains 12 residues. Germline V gene sequence: CDR1 MDHEN, CDR2 SYDVKM. V shed 8 bases and J shed 8 bases, with 16 bases lying between them. CDR3 DNA: TGTGCCAGCTGGGCAGGGTGGTCGAAGCAGTACTTC. It encodes CASWAGWSKQYF.

The table lists this clonotype with many counts. This chain uses TRBV7-3 with TRBJ1-2; 8 bases are shared with TRBD1. Germline assignment: CDR1 SGHTA and CDR2 FQGTGA. Trimming cost V 2 bases and J 2 bases; bases outside gene matches: 7. This CDR3 has 16 residues. The CDR3 loop reads CASSLGQGEGNYGYTF. The CDR3 DNA reads as TGTGCCAGCAGCTTAGGACAGGGCGAGGGAAACTATGGCTACACCTTC.

The V and J genes are TRBV4-1 and TRBJ2-1; 7 bases agree with TRBD1. Germline V gene lookup returns CDR1 MGHRA and CDR2 YSYEKL. The CDR3 loop spans 17 amino acids. Trimming removed 0 bases from V and 7 bases from J; junction bases left unmatched: 12. The CDR3 is CASSQDGEGAAFNEQFF. The CDR3 DNA follows: TGCGCCAGCAGCCAAGATGGTGAGGGGGCGGCCTTTAATGAGCAGTTCTTC.

The sample holds a few counts of this clonotype. The V and J genes are TRBV7-2 and TRBJ2-1, with 11 nucleotides matching TRBD2. Germline values: CDR1 SGHTA, CDR2 FQGNSA. Trimming cost V 10 bases and J 8 bases; bases outside gene matches: 10. The CDR3 runs to 14 residues. The CDR3 nucleotides read TGTGCCACCCGTCGACTAGCGGGAAGGTATGAGCAGTTCTTC. This sequence encodes CATRRLAGRYEQFF.

A few counts support this clonotype. The chain is built from TRBV5-1 and TRBJ1-5; 7 bases map to TRBD1. The CDR3 totals 14 residues. The V and J ends lost 1 base and 7 bases, in that order; junction bases with no gene match: 5. CDR1 SGHRS and CDR2 YFSETQ come from the germline V gene. CDR3 sequence: CASSLRGGLQPQHF. The DNA for the CDR3 is TGCGCCAGCAGCTTGAGAGGGGGCTTGCAGCCCCAGCATTTT.

This CDR3 reads CASSVATSSGRNIQYF. The DNA for the CDR3 is TGTGCCAGCAGTGTAGCAACCTCTAGCGGGAGAAACATTCAGTACTTC. The rearrangement joins TRBV7-4 to TRBJ2-4; 10 bases fit TRBD2. Germline V CDR1 and CDR2: SGHVT, SQSDAQ. This CDR3 has 16 amino acids. V lost 6 bases, J lost 6 bases, and 11 bases stayed unmatched.

Only a few counts were recorded for this clonotype. The chain has TRBV10-1 and TRBJ2-3; D gene uncertain. The CDR3 consists of 13 residues. The germline V and J ends were trimmed by 6 bases and 6 bases, with 13 bases remaining between them. From germline, CDR1 is WNHNN and CDR2 SYGVQD (reference sequence). The CDR3 coding sequence is TGCGCCAGCAGCGGGCAGGCAGTGGATACGCAGTATTTT. Its protein is CASSGQAVDTQYF.

The gene calls are TRBV11-2 and TRBJ1-4, with D perhaps TRBD1 (6 bases). The V gene's germline CDR1 is SGHAT and CDR2 FQNNGV. This CDR3 has 14 amino acids. V lost 5 bases and J lost 7, with 14 bases in between. CDR3 protein: CASSPRTDGEKLFF. CDR3 DNA: TGTGCCAGCAGCCCCCGGACAGACGGTGAAAAACTGTTTTTT.